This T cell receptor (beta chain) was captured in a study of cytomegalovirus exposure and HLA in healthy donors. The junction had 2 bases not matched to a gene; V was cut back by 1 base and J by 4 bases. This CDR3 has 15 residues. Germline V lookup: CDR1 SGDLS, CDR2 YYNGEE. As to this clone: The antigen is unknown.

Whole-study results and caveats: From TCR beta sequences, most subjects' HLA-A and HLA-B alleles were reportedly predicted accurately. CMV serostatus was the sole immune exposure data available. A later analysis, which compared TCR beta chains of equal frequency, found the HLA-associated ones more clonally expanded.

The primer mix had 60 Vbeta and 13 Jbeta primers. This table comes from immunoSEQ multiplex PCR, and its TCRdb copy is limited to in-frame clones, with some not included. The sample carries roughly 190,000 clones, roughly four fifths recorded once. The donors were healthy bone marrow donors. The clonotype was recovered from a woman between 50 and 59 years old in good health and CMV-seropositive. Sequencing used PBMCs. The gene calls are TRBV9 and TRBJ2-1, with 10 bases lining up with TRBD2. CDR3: CASSVQTSGYNEQFF. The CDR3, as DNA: TGTGCCAGCAGCGTACAGACTAGCGGGTACAATGAGCAGTTCTTC.